Presented here are 25 T cell receptor beta chains from one specimen sequenced in a study of cytomegalovirus exposure and HLA in healthy donors. PCR involved 60 Vbeta and 13 Jbeta primers. Libraries were prepared by immunoSEQ multiplex PCR; TCRdb keeps only in-frame clonotypes and omits some of them. Found here are 65,000 to 85,000 clones, just over 85% of them singletons; the top ten hold about 2.1%. The sample comprised PBMCs. Receptor source: a woman aged 25 to 39 in good health and CMV-seronegative.

The chain is built from TRBV6-5 and TRBJ1-4; tentative D call: TRBD1 (6 bases). CDR1 MNHEY and CDR2 SVGAGI come from the germline V gene. The CDR3 runs to 14 residues. Trimming pared 6 bases from V and 7 bases from J, leaving 15 bases between. CDR3 in DNA: TGTGCCAGCAGCCGACAGGAGGCGAGTGAAAAACTGTTTTTT. It is translated as CASSRQEASEKLFF.

In its sample, this clone was seen once. The rearrangement uses TRBV28 and TRBJ2-1; 7 positions agree with TRBD1. Looked up from germline, CDR1 is MDHEN and CDR2 is SYDVKM. The V segment lost 11 bases and the J segment 0 bases; nucleotides outside the gene matches: 4. The CDR3 totals 13 residues. This CDR3 is CAARQGSYNEQFF. In nucleotides, the CDR3 is TGTGCCGCTCGACAGGGCTCCTACAATGAGCAGTTCTTC.

The chain has TRBV6-5 and TRBJ2-7; the match to TRBD1 covers 11 bases. Per germline, CDR1 MNHEY and CDR2 SVGAGI. This CDR3 is 13 amino acids long. V gave up 0 bases and J gave up 12 bases; unmatched junction bases: 4. The CDR3, as DNA: TGTGCCAGCAGTTACTCTTCGGACAGGGGGCTGTACTTC. Protein product: CASSYSSDRGLYF.

The genes are TRBV11-2 and TRBJ2-3; 7 bases are a match to TRBD1. The CDR3 contains 13 residues. J gave up 0 bases and V 10 bases, and 4 bases lay outside the gene matches. Germline assignment: CDR1 SGHAT and CDR2 FQNNGV. CDR3 residues: CAILTGSTDTQYF. The CDR3 nucleotides read TGTGCCATCTTGACAGGGAGCACAGATACGCAGTATTTT.

A few counts support this clone. The chain couples TRBV4-1 to TRBJ2-7, with TRBD2 matching over 11 bases. The CDR3 has 15 residues. CDR1 is MGHRA, CDR2 YSYEKL, per germline. V trimming: 5 bases; J trimming: 3 bases; junction bases outside the gene matches: 6. CDR3 nucleotide sequence: TGCGCCAGCAGCATGGGGACTAGCGGCGGCTACGAGCAGTACTTC. Translating gives CASSMGTSGGYEQYF.

This sequence joins TRBV9 and TRBJ2-7; TRBD2 agrees at 9 bases. J lost 2 bases, V lost 4 bases, and 10 bases had no gene match. Germline assignment: CDR1 SGDLS and CDR2 YYNGEE. This CDR3 spans 16 amino acids. The DNA for the CDR3 is TGTGCCAGCAGCCCTCAGACTAGCGGAGCTCCCTACGAGCAGTACTTC. Its protein is CASSPQTSGAPYEQYF.

This chain links TRBV18 with TRBJ1-3; D is unclear. The V and J ends lost 6 bases and 4 bases respectively, with 10 bases between them. In germline, CDR1 is KGHSH, CDR2 LQKENI. This CDR3 is built from 13 residues. The CDR3 loop is CASSPGVGNTIYF. The CDR3 coding sequence is TGTGCCAGCTCTCCCGGAGTCGGAAACACCATATATTTT.

The V and J genes are TRBV12-5 and TRBJ2-1; 8 bases are a match to TRBD1. CDR1 and CDR2 from the germline V gene are LGHNT and FRNRAP. This CDR3 contains 15 residues. Germline trimming cut 7 bases from V and 2 bases from J; bases unmatched to any gene: 7. DNA for the CDR3: TGTGCTAGTGCCTACAGGGGGGTCGCCTACAATGAGCAGTTCTTC. Translated, it gives CASAYRGVAYNEQFF. Drawing the rest from reference TRBV12-5 and TRBJ2-1, the complete variable domain is DARVTQTPRHKVTEMGQEVTMRCQPILGHNTVFWYRQTMMQGLELLAYFRNRAPLDDSGMPKDRFSAEMPDATLATLKIQPSEPRDSAVYFCASAYRGVAYNEQFFGPGTRLTVL.

This chain joins TRBV23-1 and TRBJ2-7; a possible D gene is TRBD1 (6 bases). TRBV23-1 is designated an ORF whose function remains uncertain. This CDR3 is built from 14 residues. The ends were cut back, 8 bases at V and 0 bases at J, with 14 bases in the middle. The CDR3 here is CASSRTDLSYEQYF. CDR3 DNA: TGCGCCAGCTCTCGGACAGACCTCTCCTACGAGCAGTACTTC.

The rearrangement uses TRBV6-6 and TRBJ2-1; D remains ambiguous. V was trimmed by 2 bases and J by 6 bases, leaving 8 bases between them. This CDR3 is built from 13 residues. Germline-derived CDR1 and CDR2 are MNHNY and SVGAGI (reference sequence). CDR3 region: CASSYLLSNEQFF. CDR3 coding DNA: TGTGCCAGCAGTTACCTTCTTAGCAATGAGCAGTTCTTC.

This chain links TRBV11-2 with TRBJ2-1, with 9 bases lining up with TRBD2. J was trimmed by 0 bases and V by 7 bases; bases with no gene match: 7. CDR3 length: 16 amino acids. Germline assignment: CDR1 SGHAT and CDR2 FQNNGV. The CDR3 sequence: CASKGLAGPSYNEQFF. DNA of the CDR3: TGTGCCAGCAAGGGGCTAGCGGGGCCCTCCTACAATGAGCAGTTCTTC.

The V gene is TRBV7-9, the J gene TRBJ1-1; no firm D call. The CDR3 has 13 residues. V was trimmed by 1 base and J by 2 bases, leaving 5 bases between them. From germline, CDR1 is SEHNR and CDR2 FQNEAQ (reference sequence). CDR3 DNA: TGTGCCAGCAGCTTAGACTTAAACACTGAAGCTTTCTTT. Translated: CASSLDLNTEAFF.

This clone came up a few times. The gene calls are TRBV7-8 and TRBJ2-7, with D possibly TRBD1 on 6 matching bases. V lost 5 bases, J lost 0 bases, and 14 bases lay in between. This CDR3 has 15 residues. From germline, CDR1 is SGHVS and CDR2 FQNEAQ. The CDR3 nucleotides read TGTGCCAGCAGCGCGAGACAGGTCAACTCCTACGAGCAGTACTTC. It codes for CASSARQVNSYEQYF.

This chain uses TRBV5-4 with TRBJ2-6; no firm D call. The CDR3 is made up of 19 amino acids. Germline V CDR1 and CDR2: SGHNT, YYREEE (reference sequence). With 3 bases removed from V and 0 bases from J, the gap between germline ends came to 19 bases. DNA of the CDR3: TGTGCCAGCAGCTCCAAAAAAGAGGCAGCCACCTCTGGGGCCAACGTCCTGACTTTC. The encoded protein is CASSSKKEAATSGANVLTF. Full variable domain (missing parts from reference TRBV5-4 and TRBJ2-6): ETGVTQSPTHLIKTRGQQVTLRCSSQSGHNTVSWYQQALGQGPQFIFQYYREEENGRGNFPPRFSGLQFPNYSSELNVNALELDDSALYLCASSSKKEAATSGANVLTFGAGSRLTVL.

The chain couples TRBV15 to TRBJ1-1; D perhaps matches TRBD1 (5 bases). The V gene's germline CDR1 is LNHNV and CDR2 YYDKDF (reference sequence). CDR3 length equals 17 residues. The V gene lost 1 base and the J gene lost 1 base, with 16 bases spanning the gap. DNA for the CDR3: TGTGCCACCAGCAGAGCCGGGAGGGCAGGGAGGAACACTGAAGCTTTCTTT. Translation gives CATSRAGRAGRNTEAFF.

The J gene is TRBJ2-7, the V gene TRBV14; D is perhaps TRBD1 (6 bases). Germline CDR1 SGHDN, CDR2 FVKESK. V was cut by 0 bases and J by 0 bases, with 30 bases left in between. The CDR3 is 22 residues long. CDR3 loop: CASSQEEFNLLWTDPSSYEQYF. CDR3 sequence (DNA): TGTGCCAGCAGCCAAGAAGAGTTTAATCTCCTGTGGACAGACCCTAGCTCCTACGAGCAGTACTTC.

The rearrangement uses TRBV19 and TRBJ1-6; unclear D gene. This CDR3 region has 14 residues. Germline V CDR1 and CDR2: LNHDA, SQIVND (reference sequence). Trimming cost V 0 bases and J 7 bases, with 7 bases left between them. The CDR3 nucleotides read TGTGCCAGTAGTATAGAACCGGGGAATTCACCCCTCCACTTT. This translates into CASSIEPGNSPLHF.

The rearrangement links TRBV5-4 to TRBJ2-7, with 8 bases identical to TRBD2. V was pared by 0 bases and J by 1 base, with 3 bases of the junction left unmatched. CDR1 is SGHNT, CDR2 YYREEE, per germline (reference sequence). This CDR3 comprises 15 residues. As DNA, the CDR3 is TGTGCCAGCAGCTTGGCTAGCGGGTTATCCTACGAGCAGTACTTC. Its translation is CASSLASGLSYEQYF.

This clone showed up just once. This rearrangement joins TRBV28 to TRBJ1-2; 7 bases are a match to TRBD1. V was clipped by 2 bases and J by 2 bases; unmatched bases: 5. This CDR3 region has 15 residues. Germline CDR1 MDHEN, CDR2 SYDVKM. CDR3 sequence: CASSLLDRDNYGYTF. CDR3 bases: TGTGCCAGCAGTTTACTCGACAGGGACAACTATGGCTACACCTTC.

The chain is built from TRBV6-1 and TRBJ2-3; TRBD2 matches at 12 bases. In germline, CDR1 is MNHNS, CDR2 SASEGT. J lost 5 bases, V lost 8 bases, and 5 bases had no gene match. CDR3 length: 14 amino acids. The CDR3 region is CASRLAGDQDTQYF. The CDR3 DNA sequence: TGTGCCAGCCGACTAGCGGGAGATCAAGATACGCAGTATTTT.

CDR3 nucleotide sequence: TGTGCCAGCAGCCGACTAGCGGGAGCCCGACAATCCCTCGAGCAGTACTTC. Its translation: CASSRLAGARQSLEQYF. The genes are TRBV5-5 and TRBJ2-7; 12 positions agree with TRBD2. CDR1 and CDR2 (germline): SGHKS, YYEKEE (reference sequence). V dropped 4 bases and J dropped 6; count of bases not matched to a gene: 14. The length of the CDR3 is 17 residues.

The chain links TRBV11-2 to TRBJ2-6, with 8 bases that match TRBD1. The CDR3 is 18 residues long. J gave up 0 bases and V 1 base, and 5 bases lay outside the gene matches. Germline values: CDR1 SGHAT, CDR2 FQNNGV. As DNA, the CDR3 is TGTGCCAGCAGCTTAGGGGCAGGGGGCTTCTCTGGGGCCAACGTCCTGACTTTC. It yields the protein CASSLGAGGFSGANVLTF.

Worth noting for this clone: One end of the junction does not line up with germline, which may come from a read error. CDR3 bases: TGTGCCAGCAGCTTAGTGGGCAGGGACTATGGCTACCCCTTC. It specifies CASSLVGRDYGYPF. The genes are TRBV7-9 and TRBJ1-2, with D maybe TRBD1 (5 bases). CDR1 SEHNR and CDR2 FQNEAQ come from the germline V gene (reference sequence). CDR3 length equals 14 residues.

The genes are TRBV4-3 and TRBJ2-7, with 8 bases fitting TRBD2. V shed 2 bases and J 3 bases; nucleotides not matched to a gene: 6. The CDR3 loop spans 15 amino acids. Germline V gene sequence: CDR1 LGHNA, CDR2 YSLEER. The CDR3 DNA sequence: TGCGCCAGCAGCCAACGACTGCTAGCGGGCTACGAGCAGTACTTC. Its translation is CASSQRLLAGYEQYF.

The chain uses TRBV2 and TRBJ2-5; 12 nucleotides line up with TRBD2. V lost 7 bases and J lost 4; bases outside the gene matches: 7. Germline V gives CDR1 SNHLY, CDR2 FYNNEI. CDR3 length: 15 amino acids. Written as DNA, the CDR3 is TGTGCCAGCACCCTGACTAGCGGGAGCAGAGAGACCCAGTACTTC. It yields the protein CASTLTSGSRETQYF.